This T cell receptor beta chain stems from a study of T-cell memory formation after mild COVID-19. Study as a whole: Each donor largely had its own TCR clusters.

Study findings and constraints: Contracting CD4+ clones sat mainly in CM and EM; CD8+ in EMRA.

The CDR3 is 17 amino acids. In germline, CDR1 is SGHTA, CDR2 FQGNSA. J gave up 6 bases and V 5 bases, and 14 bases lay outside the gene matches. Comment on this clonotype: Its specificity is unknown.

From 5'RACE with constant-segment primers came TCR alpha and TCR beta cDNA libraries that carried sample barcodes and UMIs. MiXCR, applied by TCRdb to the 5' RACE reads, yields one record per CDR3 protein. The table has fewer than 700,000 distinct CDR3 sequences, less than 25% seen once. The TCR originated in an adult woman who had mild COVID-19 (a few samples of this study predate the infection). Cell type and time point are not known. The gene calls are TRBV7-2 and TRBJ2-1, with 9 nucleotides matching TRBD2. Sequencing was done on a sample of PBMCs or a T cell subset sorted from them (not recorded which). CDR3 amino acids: CASSPSRAREGPNEQFF. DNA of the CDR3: TGTGCCAGCAGCCCTAGTAGGGCGCGGGAGGGTCCCAATGAGCAGTTCTTC. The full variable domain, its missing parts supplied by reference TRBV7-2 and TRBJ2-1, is GAGVSQSPSNKVTEKGKDVELRCDPISGHTALYWYRQSLGQGLEFLIYFQGNSAPDKSGLPSDRFSAERTGGSVSTLTIQRTQQEDSAVYLCASSPSRAREGPNEQFFGPGTRLTVL.